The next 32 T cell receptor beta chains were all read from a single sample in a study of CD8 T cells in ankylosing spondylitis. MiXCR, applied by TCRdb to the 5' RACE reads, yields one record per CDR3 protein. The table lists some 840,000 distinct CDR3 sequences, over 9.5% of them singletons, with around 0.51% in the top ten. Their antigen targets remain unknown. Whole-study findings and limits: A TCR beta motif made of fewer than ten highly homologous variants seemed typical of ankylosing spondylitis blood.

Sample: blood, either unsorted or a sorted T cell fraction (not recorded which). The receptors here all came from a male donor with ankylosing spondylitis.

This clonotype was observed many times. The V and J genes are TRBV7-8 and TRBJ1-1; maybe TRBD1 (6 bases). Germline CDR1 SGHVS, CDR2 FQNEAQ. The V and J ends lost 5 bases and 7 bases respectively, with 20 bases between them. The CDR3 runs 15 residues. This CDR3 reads CASSTPGTLILEAFF. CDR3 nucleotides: TGTGCCAGCAGCACCCCCGGGACACTCATCCTTGAAGCTTTCTTT.

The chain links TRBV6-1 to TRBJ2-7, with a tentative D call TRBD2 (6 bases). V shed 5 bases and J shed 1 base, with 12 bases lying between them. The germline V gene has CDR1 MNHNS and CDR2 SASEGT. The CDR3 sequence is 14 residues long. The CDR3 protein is CASSKREFSYEQYF. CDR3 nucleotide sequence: TGTGCCAGCAGTAAACGGGAGTTTTCCTACGAGCAGTACTTC.

The CDR3 region is CASSLTSSQGRDNQPQHF. In DNA, the CDR3 is TGCGCCAGCAGCTTGACCTCATCACAGGGAAGAGACAATCAGCCCCAGCATTTT. V and J are TRBV5-1 and TRBJ1-5; a possible D gene is TRBD1 (6 bases). The CDR3 totals 18 residues. Trimming removed 1 base from V and 3 bases from J, with 20 bases in between. Looked up from germline, CDR1 is SGHRS and CDR2 is YFSETQ.

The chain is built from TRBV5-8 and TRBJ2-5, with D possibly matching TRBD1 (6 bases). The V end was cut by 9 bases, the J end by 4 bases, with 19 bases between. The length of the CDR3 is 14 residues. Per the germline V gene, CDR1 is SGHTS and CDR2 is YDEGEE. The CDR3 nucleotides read TGTGCCATCAGATCGAGGACAGCCCCAGAGACCCAGTACTTC. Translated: CAIRSRTAPETQYF.

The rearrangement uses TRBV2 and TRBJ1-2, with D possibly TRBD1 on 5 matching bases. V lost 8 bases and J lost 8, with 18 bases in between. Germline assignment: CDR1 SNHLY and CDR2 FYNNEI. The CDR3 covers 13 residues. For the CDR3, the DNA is TGTGCCAGCGGTCCAGGGAGCATTACCGGCTACACCTTC. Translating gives CASGPGSITGYTF.

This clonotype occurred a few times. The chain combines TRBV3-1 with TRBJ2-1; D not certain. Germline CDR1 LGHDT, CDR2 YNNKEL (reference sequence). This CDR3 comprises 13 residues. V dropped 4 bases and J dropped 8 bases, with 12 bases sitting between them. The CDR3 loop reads CASSPWVGDEQFF. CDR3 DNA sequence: TGTGCCAGCAGCCCTTGGGTTGGAGATGAGCAGTTCTTC.

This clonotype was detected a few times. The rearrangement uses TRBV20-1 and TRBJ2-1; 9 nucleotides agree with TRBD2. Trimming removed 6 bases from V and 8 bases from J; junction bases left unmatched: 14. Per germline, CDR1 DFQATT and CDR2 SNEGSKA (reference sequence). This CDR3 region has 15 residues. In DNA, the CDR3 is TGCAGTGCGATACGGGGTAGCGGGAGTGGCGATGAGCAGTTCTTC. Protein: CSAIRGSGSGDEQFF.

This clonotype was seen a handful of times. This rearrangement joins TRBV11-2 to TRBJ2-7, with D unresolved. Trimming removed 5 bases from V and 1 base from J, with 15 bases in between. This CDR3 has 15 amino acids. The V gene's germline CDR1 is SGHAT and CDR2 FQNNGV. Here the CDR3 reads CASSLGARASYEQYF. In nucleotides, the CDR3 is TGTGCCAGCAGCCTAGGTGCCCGGGCATCCTACGAGCAGTACTTC.

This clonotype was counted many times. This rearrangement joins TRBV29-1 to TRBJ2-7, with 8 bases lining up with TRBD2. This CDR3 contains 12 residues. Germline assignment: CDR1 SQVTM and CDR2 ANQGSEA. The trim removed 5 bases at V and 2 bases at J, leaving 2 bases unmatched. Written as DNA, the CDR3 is TGCAGCGTTCTGGGACTAGCCTACGAGCAGTACTTC. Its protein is CSVLGLAYEQYF.

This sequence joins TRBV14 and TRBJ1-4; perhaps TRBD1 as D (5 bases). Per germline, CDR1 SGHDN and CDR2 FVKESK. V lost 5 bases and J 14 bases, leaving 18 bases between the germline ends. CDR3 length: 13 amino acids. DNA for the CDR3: TGTGCCAGCAGCGGGGGACTGCCCTTGGGCCTGTTTTTT. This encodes CASSGGLPLGLFF.

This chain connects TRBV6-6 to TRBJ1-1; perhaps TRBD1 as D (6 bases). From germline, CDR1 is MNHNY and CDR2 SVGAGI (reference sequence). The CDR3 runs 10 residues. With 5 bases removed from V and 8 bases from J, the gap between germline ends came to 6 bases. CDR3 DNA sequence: TGTGCCAGCAGTGACAGGGAAGCTTTCTTT. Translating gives CASSDREAFF.

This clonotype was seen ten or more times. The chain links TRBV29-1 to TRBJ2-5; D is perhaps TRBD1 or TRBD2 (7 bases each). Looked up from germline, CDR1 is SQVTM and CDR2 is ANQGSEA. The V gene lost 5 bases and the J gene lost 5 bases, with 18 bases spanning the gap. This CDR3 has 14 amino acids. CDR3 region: CSVSGGGGVETQYF. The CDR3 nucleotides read TGCAGCGTTTCCGGGGGAGGGGGCGTGGAGACCCAGTACTTC.

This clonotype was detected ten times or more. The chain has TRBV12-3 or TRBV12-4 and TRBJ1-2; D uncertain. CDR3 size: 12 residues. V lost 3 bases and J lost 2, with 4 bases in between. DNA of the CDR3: TGTGCCAGCAGTTTTCAGAACTATGGCTACACCTTC. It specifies CASSFQNYGYTF.

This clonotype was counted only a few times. CDR3 coding DNA: TGCAGTGCTAGAGATCCGGCGGGGGGTAAAGAGACCCAGTACTTC. It codes for CSARDPAGGKETQYF. This rearrangement joins TRBV20-1 to TRBJ2-5, with TRBD2 identical over 8 bases. This CDR3 is 15 amino acids long. The V segment lost 0 bases and the J segment 3 bases; nucleotides outside the gene matches: 6. Germline CDR1 and CDR2: DFQATT and SNEGSKA (reference sequence).

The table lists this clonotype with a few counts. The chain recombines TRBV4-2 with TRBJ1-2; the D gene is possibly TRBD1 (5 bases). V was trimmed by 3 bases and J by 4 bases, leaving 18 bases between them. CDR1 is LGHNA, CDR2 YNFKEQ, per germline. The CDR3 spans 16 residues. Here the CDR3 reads CASSHRETGFGYGYTF. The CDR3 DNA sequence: TGTGCCAGCAGCCATAGAGAAACAGGTTTTGGCTATGGCTACACCTTC.

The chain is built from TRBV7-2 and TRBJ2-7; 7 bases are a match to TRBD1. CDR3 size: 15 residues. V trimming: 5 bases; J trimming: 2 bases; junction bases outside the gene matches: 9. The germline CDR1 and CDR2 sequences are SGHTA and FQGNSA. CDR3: CASSPTTGITYEQYF. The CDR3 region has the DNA TGTGCCAGCAGCCCCACGACAGGGATCACCTACGAGCAGTACTTC. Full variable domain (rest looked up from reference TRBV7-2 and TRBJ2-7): GAGVSQSPSNKVTEKGKDVELRCDPISGHTALYWYRQSLGQGLEFLIYFQGNSAPDKSGLPSDRFSAERTGGSVSTLTIQRTQQEDSAVYLCASSPTTGITYEQYFGPGTRLTVT.

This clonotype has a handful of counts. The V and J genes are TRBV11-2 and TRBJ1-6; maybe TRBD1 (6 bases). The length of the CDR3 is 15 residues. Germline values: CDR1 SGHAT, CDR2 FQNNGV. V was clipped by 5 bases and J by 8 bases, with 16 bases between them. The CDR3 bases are TGTGCCAGCAGCCCTTCCAACAGGGTTGATTCACCCCTCCACTTT. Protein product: CASSPSNRVDSPLHF.

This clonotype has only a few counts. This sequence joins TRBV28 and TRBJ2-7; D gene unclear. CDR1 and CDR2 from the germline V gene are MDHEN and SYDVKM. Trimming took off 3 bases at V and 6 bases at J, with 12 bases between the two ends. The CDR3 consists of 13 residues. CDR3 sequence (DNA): TGTGCCAGCAGTTTTCTTCAACTCGCCGAGCAGTACTTC. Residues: CASSFLQLAEQYF.

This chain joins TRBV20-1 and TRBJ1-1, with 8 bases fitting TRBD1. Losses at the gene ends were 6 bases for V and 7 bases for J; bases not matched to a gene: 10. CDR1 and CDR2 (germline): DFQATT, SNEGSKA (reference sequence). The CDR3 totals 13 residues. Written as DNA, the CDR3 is TGCAGTGCCGCACAGGGGGTGAGAGGTGAAGCTTTCTTT. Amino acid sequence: CSAAQGVRGEAFF.

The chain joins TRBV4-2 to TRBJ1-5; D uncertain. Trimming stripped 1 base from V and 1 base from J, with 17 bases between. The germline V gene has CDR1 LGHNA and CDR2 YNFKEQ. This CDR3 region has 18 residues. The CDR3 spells CASSQGVLLETSNQPQHF. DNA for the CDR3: TGTGCCAGCAGCCAAGGGGTTCTCCTAGAGACGAGCAATCAGCCCCAGCATTTT.

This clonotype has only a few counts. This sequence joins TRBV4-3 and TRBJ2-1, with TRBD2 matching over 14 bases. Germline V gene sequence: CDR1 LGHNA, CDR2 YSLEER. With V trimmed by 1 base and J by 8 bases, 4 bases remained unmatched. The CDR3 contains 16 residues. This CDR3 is CASSQGLAGGSDEQFF. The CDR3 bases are TGCGCCAGCAGCCAAGGACTAGCGGGAGGGTCGGATGAGCAGTTCTTC.

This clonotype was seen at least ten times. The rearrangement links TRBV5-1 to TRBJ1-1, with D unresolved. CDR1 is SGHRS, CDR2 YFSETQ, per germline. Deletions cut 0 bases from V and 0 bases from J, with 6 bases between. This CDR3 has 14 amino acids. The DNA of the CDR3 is TGCGCCAGCAGCTTGGCCAGAGTGAACACTGAAGCTTTCTTT. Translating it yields CASSLARVNTEAFF.

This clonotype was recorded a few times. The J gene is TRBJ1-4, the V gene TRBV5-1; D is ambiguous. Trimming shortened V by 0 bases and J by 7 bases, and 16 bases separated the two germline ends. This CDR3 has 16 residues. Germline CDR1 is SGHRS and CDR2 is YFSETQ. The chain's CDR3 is CASSLGILAAVEKLFF. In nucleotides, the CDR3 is TGCGCCAGCAGCTTGGGTATCTTGGCAGCCGTTGAAAAACTGTTTTTT.

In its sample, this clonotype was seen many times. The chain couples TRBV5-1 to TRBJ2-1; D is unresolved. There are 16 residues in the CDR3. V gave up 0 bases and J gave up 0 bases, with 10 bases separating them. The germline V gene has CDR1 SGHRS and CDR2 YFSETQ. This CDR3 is CASSLAVVSSYNEQFF. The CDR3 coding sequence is TGCGCCAGCAGCTTGGCCGTGGTTAGCTCCTACAATGAGCAGTTCTTC.

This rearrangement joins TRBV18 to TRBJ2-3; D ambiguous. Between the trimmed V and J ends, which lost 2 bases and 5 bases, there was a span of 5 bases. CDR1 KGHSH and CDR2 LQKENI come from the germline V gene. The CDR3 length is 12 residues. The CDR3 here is CASSPSEDTQYF. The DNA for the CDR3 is TGTGCCAGCTCACCATCCGAAGATACGCAGTATTTT.

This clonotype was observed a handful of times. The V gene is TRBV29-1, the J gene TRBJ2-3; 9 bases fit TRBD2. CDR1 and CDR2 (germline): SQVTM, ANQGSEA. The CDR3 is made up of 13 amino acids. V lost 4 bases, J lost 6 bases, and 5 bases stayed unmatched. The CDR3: CSVGSGSGDTQYF. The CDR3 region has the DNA TGCAGCGTTGGTAGCGGGAGTGGTGATACGCAGTATTTT.

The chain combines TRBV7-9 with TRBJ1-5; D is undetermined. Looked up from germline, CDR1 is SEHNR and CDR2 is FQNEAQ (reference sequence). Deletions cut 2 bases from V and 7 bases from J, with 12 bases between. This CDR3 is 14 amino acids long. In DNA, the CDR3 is TGTGCCAGCAGCTTATTAGGGTCTAGGCAGCCCCAGCATTTT. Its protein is CASSLLGSRQPQHF.

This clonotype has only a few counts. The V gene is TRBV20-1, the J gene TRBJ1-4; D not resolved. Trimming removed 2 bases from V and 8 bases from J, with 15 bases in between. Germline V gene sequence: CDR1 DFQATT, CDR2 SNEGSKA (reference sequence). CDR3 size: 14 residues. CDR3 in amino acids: CSARKVGRWEKLFF. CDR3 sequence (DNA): TGCAGTGCTAGAAAAGTAGGACGATGGGAAAAACTGTTTTTT.

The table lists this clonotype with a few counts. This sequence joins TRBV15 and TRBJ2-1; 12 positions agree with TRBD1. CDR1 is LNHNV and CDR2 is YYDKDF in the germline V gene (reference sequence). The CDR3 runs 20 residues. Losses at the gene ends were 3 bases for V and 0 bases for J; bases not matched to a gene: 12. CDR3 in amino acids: CATSSRVPGQGASSYNEQFF. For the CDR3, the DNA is TGTGCCACCAGCAGTCGCGTTCCGGGACAGGGGGCTAGCTCCTACAATGAGCAGTTCTTC.

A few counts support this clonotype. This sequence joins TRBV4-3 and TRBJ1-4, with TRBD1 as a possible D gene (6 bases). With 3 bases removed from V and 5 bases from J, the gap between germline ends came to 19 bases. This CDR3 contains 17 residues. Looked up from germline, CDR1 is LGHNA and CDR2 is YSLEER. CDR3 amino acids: CASSHAQTGLPNEKLFF. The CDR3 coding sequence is TGCGCCAGCAGCCATGCGCAGACAGGACTCCCGAATGAAAAACTGTTTTTT.

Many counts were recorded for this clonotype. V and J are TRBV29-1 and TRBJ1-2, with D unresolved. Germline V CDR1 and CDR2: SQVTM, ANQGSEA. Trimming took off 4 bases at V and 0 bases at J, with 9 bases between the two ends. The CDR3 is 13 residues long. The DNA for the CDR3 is TGCAGCGTTGTCGCACAGCCTAACTATGGCTACACCTTC. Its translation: CSVVAQPNYGYTF.

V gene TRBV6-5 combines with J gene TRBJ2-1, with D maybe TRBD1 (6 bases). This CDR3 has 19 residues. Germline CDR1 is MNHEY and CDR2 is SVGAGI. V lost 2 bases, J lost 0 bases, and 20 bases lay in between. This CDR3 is CASSYTLRTVISSYNEQFF. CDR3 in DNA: TGTGCCAGCAGTTACACTCTTAGGACAGTTATAAGCTCCTACAATGAGCAGTTCTTC.